A single sample gave rise to the 24 T cell receptor beta chains below, sequenced in a study of shared clonotypes between healthy human individuals. Some clones are missing from TCRdb's copy, which holds only in-frame ones; the method was immunoSEQ multiplex PCR. Among almost 750,000 clones, over 55% were seen once, and the ten largest hold about 1.7%. Sequenced: memory CD4+ T cells sorted from blood. Subset defined: CD45RA-negative fraction. These receptors all come from a woman in her twenties or thirties in good health.

On this clone: Being one base from a much bigger clone, this may be a read error. V is TRBV28 and J is TRBJ2-7; D unresolved. CDR3 length: 11 residues. Germline V CDR1 and CDR2: MDHEN, SYDVKM. V gave up 2 bases and J gave up 6 bases, with 5 bases separating them. The CDR3 coding sequence is TGTGCCAGCAGTTTACAGTCCGAGCAGTACTTC. It translates to CASSLQSEQYF.

Turning to this clone: The identical CDR3 is also encoded by other nucleotide sequences in the sample. The chain carries TRBV7-2 and TRBJ2-1; no clear D gene. CDR3 length: 11 amino acids. The germline gives CDR1 SGHTA, CDR2 FQGNSA. V lost 5 bases to trimming and J lost 8 bases, with 7 bases between them. The CDR3 sequence: CASSPLYEQFF. For the CDR3, the DNA is TGTGCCAGCAGCCCTCTTTATGAGCAGTTCTTC.

The rearrangement joins TRBV5-1 to TRBJ2-1, with 12 bases aligning to TRBD2. Germline loops: CDR1 SGHRS, CDR2 YFSETQ. The length of the CDR3 is 14 residues. The V segment lost 5 bases and the J segment 8 bases; nucleotides outside the gene matches: 5. CDR3 sequence (DNA): TGCGCCAGCAGGGAGGCTAGCGGGAGGGATGAGCAGTTCTTC. It translates to CASREASGRDEQFF.

Worth noting for this clone: Other nucleotide sequences from this sample produce the same CDR3. The gene calls are TRBV19 and TRBJ2-3; D ambiguous. The V end lost 4 bases, the J end lost 0 bases, and 11 bases lay between the germline ends. Germline loops: CDR1 LNHDA, CDR2 SQIVND (reference sequence). This CDR3 has 15 amino acids. CDR3: CASSTGTVSTDTQYF. CDR3 sequence (DNA): TGTGCCAGTAGTACGGGCACAGTCAGCACAGATACGCAGTATTTT.

The CDR3 DNA is TGCGCCAGCAGCCAAGATAGGGTGCGGCGGGGACTTGAAGCTTTCTTT. This encodes CASSQDRVRRGLEAFF. V usage is TRBV4-1 and J usage is TRBJ1-1; TRBD1 might be the D (5 bases). V was clipped by 0 bases and J by 7 bases, with 18 bases between them. Per germline, CDR1 MGHRA and CDR2 YSYEKL. CDR3 length equals 16 residues.

The gene calls are TRBV25-1 and TRBJ2-6; unclear D gene. From germline, CDR1 is MGHDK and CDR2 SYGVNS. The CDR3 contains 14 residues. V was clipped by 10 bases and J by 1 base, with 11 bases between them. The CDR3 DNA reads as TGTGCCACCTCTGGGCAGTCTGGGGCCAACGTCCTGACTTTC. Protein sequence: CATSGQSGANVLTF. Using reference TRBV25-1 and TRBJ2-6 for the parts outside the CDR3, the full variable domain is EADIYQTPRYLVIGTGKKITLECSQTMGHDKMYWYQQDPGMELHLIHYSYGVNSTEKGDLSSESTVSRIRTEHFPLTLESARPSHTSQYLCATSGQSGANVLTFGAGSRLTVL.

The J gene is TRBJ1-2, the V gene TRBV7-9; tentatively, D is TRBD1 (5 bases). Germline CDR1 reads SEHNR; CDR2 reads FQNEAQ (reference sequence). This CDR3 has 13 residues. V gave up 5 bases and J gave up 8 bases, with 15 bases separating them. This CDR3 reads CASSHGGSWGYTF. The CDR3 DNA follows: TGTGCCAGCAGCCACGGGGGGTCTTGGGGCTACACCTTC.

J is TRBJ1-4 and V is TRBV28; D may be TRBD1 (6 bases). Germline V CDR1 and CDR2: MDHEN, SYDVKM. V lost 6 bases and J lost 8, with 13 bases in between. CDR3 length: 13 amino acids. The DNA of the CDR3 is TGTGCCAGCAGCTCAGGGGTAGAAGAAAAACTGTTTTTT. This encodes CASSSGVEEKLFF.

V and J are TRBV5-1 and TRBJ2-2; 11 nucleotides agree with TRBD2. This CDR3 has 16 residues. Trimming took 0 bases from V and 7 from J; bases not matched to a gene: 5. In germline, CDR1 is SGHRS, CDR2 YFSETQ. CDR3 in amino acids: CASSLALAGGGGELFF. Written as DNA, the CDR3 is TGCGCCAGCAGCTTGGCGCTAGCGGGAGGAGGCGGGGAGCTGTTTTTT.

The gene calls are TRBV11-2 and TRBJ2-3; D unclear. Trimming removed 5 bases from V and 0 bases from J, with 21 bases in between. CDR1 and CDR2 (germline): SGHAT, FQNNGV. This CDR3 contains 18 residues. This CDR3 reads CASSKTLNGLPSTDTQYF. CDR3 in DNA: TGTGCCAGCAGCAAAACCCTTAACGGGTTGCCTAGCACAGATACGCAGTATTTT.

This clone appeared a few times. The chain uses TRBV28 and TRBJ1-1; maybe TRBD1 (5 bases). Germline V lookup: CDR1 MDHEN, CDR2 SYDVKM. The CDR3 is 15 amino acids. V shed 8 bases and J shed 1 base, with 17 bases lying between them. CDR3 DNA: TGTGCCAGCCGGACCCCAGGGTTCCAGAACACTGAAGCTTTCTTT. Amino acid sequence: CASRTPGFQNTEAFF. The entire variable domain, with the rest obtained from reference TRBV28 and TRBJ1-1, is as follows: DVKVTQSSRYLVKRTGEKVFLECVQDMDHENMFWYRQDPGLGLRLIYFSYDVKMKEKGDIPEGYSVSREKKERFSLILESASTNQTSMYLCASRTPGFQNTEAFFGQGTRLTVV.

This clone was counted only a few times. The CDR3 DNA sequence: TGTGCCAGCAGTAAAGTAGCGGGAGGGCGCATACCTGGGGCCAACGTCCTGACTTTC. Translation: CASSKVAGGRIPGANVLTF. The chain combines TRBV7-8 with TRBJ2-6; 11 nucleotides match TRBD2. This CDR3 comprises 19 residues. The junction had 12 bases not matched to a gene; V was cut back by 6 bases and J by 2 bases. Germline-derived CDR1 and CDR2 are SGHVS and FQNEAQ. The full variable domain, its missing parts supplied by reference TRBV7-8 and TRBJ2-6, is GAGVSQSPRYKVAKRGQDVALRCDPISGHVSLFWYQQALGQGPEFLTYFQNEAQLDKSGLPSDRFFAERPEGSVSTLKIQRTQQEDSAVYLCASSKVAGGRIPGANVLTFGAGSRLTVL.

This clone turned up a few times. The chain uses TRBV30 and TRBJ2-2, with no clear D. The CDR3 sequence is 13 residues long. Trimming cost V 2 bases and J 5 bases, with 9 bases left between them. Germline V gene sequence: CDR1 GTSNPN, CDR2 SVGIG (reference sequence). The CDR3 loop is CAWSRWGTGELFF. CDR3 in DNA: TGTGCCTGGAGTAGGTGGGGTACCGGGGAGCTGTTTTTT.

V and J are TRBV5-1 and TRBJ2-1; 9 bases are a match to TRBD2. Germline V gene data show CDR1 as SGHRS and CDR2 as YFSETQ. This CDR3 spans 15 amino acids. The J segment lost 9 bases and the V segment lost 1 base, leaving 8 bases of the junction unmatched. The CDR3 DNA follows: TGCGCCAGCAGCTTGATTAGCGGGAGCCCGGGTGAGCAGTTCTTC. This translates into CASSLISGSPGEQFF.

The chain is built from TRBV6-5 and TRBJ2-7, with unresolved D. Looked up from germline, CDR1 is MNHEY and CDR2 is SVGAGI. The CDR3 totals 14 residues. V gave up 0 bases and J gave up 8 bases, with 14 bases separating them. CDR3 amino acids: CASSYSTGAVKQYF. DNA for the CDR3: TGTGCCAGCAGTTACTCGACGGGCGCTGTCAAGCAGTACTTC.

In DNA, the CDR3 is TGTGCCATCAGTGGGGGCTCTGGAAACACCATATATTTT. It codes for CAISGGSGNTIYF. This chain connects TRBV10-3 to TRBJ1-3; D not certain. The CDR3 extends over 13 amino acids. V dropped 4 bases and J dropped 0 bases, with 4 bases sitting between them. CDR1 ENHRY and CDR2 SYGVKD come from the germline V gene.

This rearrangement joins TRBV10-1 to TRBJ2-7, with 7 bases aligning to TRBD1. Per the germline V gene, CDR1 is WNHNN and CDR2 is SYGVQD (reference sequence). The trim removed 5 bases at V and 0 bases at J, leaving 4 bases unmatched. The CDR3 is made up of 14 amino acids. CDR3 region: CASSPGTVSYEQYF. CDR3 nucleotide sequence: TGCGCCAGCAGTCCCGGGACAGTCTCCTACGAGCAGTACTTC.

The chain joins TRBV5-1 to TRBJ1-2; tentatively, D is TRBD1 (6 bases). The ends were cut back, 4 bases at V and 1 base at J, with 11 bases in the middle. The germline V gene encodes CDR1 SGHRS and CDR2 YFSETQ. CDR3 length equals 14 residues. CDR3 protein: CASSPTGLNYGYTF. DNA for the CDR3: TGCGCCAGCAGCCCTACAGGGCTTAACTATGGCTACACCTTC.

This sequence joins TRBV7-2 and TRBJ1-2; 7 bases agree with TRBD1. J lost 8 bases, V lost 0 bases, and 15 bases had no gene match. This CDR3 has 17 amino acids. CDR1 and CDR2 from the germline V gene are SGHTA and FQGNSA. This CDR3 reads CASSLAMGQFSSSGYTF. The CDR3 nucleotides are TGTGCCAGCAGCTTAGCCATGGGACAGTTCTCTAGTAGCGGCTACACCTTC.

The rearrangement links TRBV7-6 to TRBJ2-1, with 15 bases that match TRBD2. V trimming: 5 bases; J trimming: 6 bases; junction bases outside the gene matches: 2. The CDR3 length is 15 residues. Per germline, CDR1 SGHVS and CDR2 FNYEAQ. CDR3 in DNA: TGTGCCAGCAGCCCGGGACTAGCGGGGGGCAATGAGCAGTTCTTC. Its translation: CASSPGLAGGNEQFF.

The V and J genes are TRBV28 and TRBJ1-2, with a possible D match to TRBD1 (5 bases). The V end lost 5 bases, the J end lost 2 bases, and 9 bases lay between the germline ends. The CDR3 contains 13 residues. The germline V gene has CDR1 MDHEN and CDR2 SYDVKM. CDR3 amino acids: CASSTGGNYGYTF. CDR3 sequence (DNA): TGTGCCAGCAGTACGGGGGGGAACTATGGCTACACCTTC.

V and J are TRBV9 and TRBJ2-1; 8 nucleotides line up with TRBD1. The CDR3 consists of 15 residues. V dropped 3 bases and J dropped 5; count of bases not matched to a gene: 7. CDR1 and CDR2 (germline): SGDLS, YYNGEE. CDR3 in amino acids: CASSAQMTGDNEQFF. CDR3 in DNA: TGTGCCAGCAGCGCCCAAATGACAGGGGACAATGAGCAGTTCTTC.

This chain uses TRBV5-1 with TRBJ1-1, with 7 bases identical to TRBD1. V was clipped by 3 bases and J by 1 base; unmatched bases: 9. The germline CDR1 and CDR2 sequences are SGHRS and YFSETQ. The CDR3 runs 16 residues. The CDR3 loop is CASSYRQGGGNTEAFF. CDR3 coding DNA: TGCGCCAGCAGCTACAGACAGGGAGGAGGGAACACTGAAGCTTTCTTT.

Notes on this clone: A far larger clone differs by one base, so this is likely a read error. This rearrangement joins TRBV5-6 to TRBJ2-2, with 12 bases fitting TRBD2. The CDR3 contains 15 residues. Per the germline V gene, CDR1 is SGHDT and CDR2 is YYEEEE. V trimming: 0 bases; J trimming: 6 bases; junction bases outside the gene matches: 0. CDR3 amino acids: CASSLGLAGAGELFF. The CDR3 DNA reads as TGTGCCAGCAGCTTGGGACTAGCGGGAGCCGGGGAGCTGTTTTTT. Full variable domain (outside the CDR3, taken from reference TRBV5-6 and TRBJ2-2): DAGVTQSPTHLIKTRGQQVTLRCSPKSGHDTVSWYQQALGQGPQFIFQYYEEEERQRGNFPDRFSGHQFPNYSSELNVNALLLGDSALYLCASSLGLAGAGELFFGEGSRLTVL.